This section outlines one T cell receptor (beta chain) sequence together with its context. The data derive from a study of T cell changes during pregnancy in multiple sclerosis. Sequencing used immunoSEQ multiplex PCR; TCRdb keeps in-frame clones, though not all of them. The sample lists 45,000 to 50,000 clones; approximately 90% were seen once. Germline V gene sequence: CDR1 LNHDA, CDR2 SQIVND (reference sequence). The CDR3 has 14 residues. The ends were cut back, 9 bases at V and 3 bases at J, with 17 bases in the middle. The V gene is TRBV19, the J gene TRBJ2-5; D may be TRBD2 (5 bases). The material sequenced was CD4+ T cells from peripheral blood mononuclear cells, taken in the second trimester of pregnancy. The receptor was derived from a female donor in good health, enrolled as a control in a pregnancy study. The DNA of the CDR3 is TGTGCCAGCCAAGGGCTAGCATTTGAAGAGACCCAGTACTTC. This sequence encodes CASQGLAFEETQYF.